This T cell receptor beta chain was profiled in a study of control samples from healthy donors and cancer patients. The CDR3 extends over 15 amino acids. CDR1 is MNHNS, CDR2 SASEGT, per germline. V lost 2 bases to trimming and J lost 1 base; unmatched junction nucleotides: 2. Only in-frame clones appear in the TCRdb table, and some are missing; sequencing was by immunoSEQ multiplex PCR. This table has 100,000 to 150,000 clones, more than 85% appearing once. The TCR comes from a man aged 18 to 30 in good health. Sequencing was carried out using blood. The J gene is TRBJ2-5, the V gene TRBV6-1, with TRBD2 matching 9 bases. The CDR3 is CASSELAGAQETQYF. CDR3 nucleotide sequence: TGTGCCAGCAGTGAATTAGCGGGGGCCCAAGAGACCCAGTACTTC.